This passage covers 13 T cell receptor beta chains from one sample sequenced in a study of CD8+ T cells in alopecia areata. Described treatment: oral pan-JAK inhibitor, 5-10 mg twice daily. It was cDNA, reverse transcribed from extracted RNA, that served as the sequencing template. Profiled with immunoSEQ multiplex PCR; TCRdb holds only in-frame clones, not every one. The sample includes about 270,000 clones, about 60% of them seen just once. The sample in question was CD4+ T cells sorted from blood, obtained around week 53, from a patient treated with tofacitinib. These receptors all stem from a human donor with alopecia areata.

This chain links TRBV23-1 with TRBJ1-2, with D tentatively TRBD1 (5 bases). TRBV23-1 is flagged as an ORF with uncertain function. Trimming cost V 0 bases and J 3 bases, with 17 bases left between them. CDR3 length: 17 residues. CDR3 coding DNA: TGCGCCAGCAGTCAATCTAGTTTGGGGCGCGAGCACTATGGCTACACCTTC. Residues: CASSQSSLGREHYGYTF.

The CDR3 DNA reads as TGTGCCAGCAGTTCGACATGGGGCCAAGAGACCCAGTACTTC. Residues: CASSSTWGQETQYF. The chain recombines TRBV27 with TRBJ2-5, with D unclear. The CDR3 sequence is 14 residues long. Trimming took 4 bases from V and 1 from J, leaving 10 bases between them. Germline V gene lookup returns CDR1 MNHEY and CDR2 SMNVEV (reference sequence).

The chain employs TRBV5-4 and TRBJ2-5, with D perhaps matching TRBD1 (7 bases). The V end was cut by 4 bases, the J end by 13 bases, with 23 bases between. The CDR3 consists of 14 residues. The germline CDR1 and CDR2 sequences are SGHNT and YYREEE (reference sequence). CDR3 in amino acids: CASSLKGGPQGVYF. CDR3 nucleotides: TGTGCCAGCAGCCTAAAGGGGGGACCCCAGGGGGTGTACTTC.

J is TRBJ2-3 and V is TRBV25-1; D possibly corresponds to TRBD2 (7 bases). This CDR3 is 15 amino acids long. Trimming pared 3 bases from V and 2 bases from J, leaving 12 bases between. Per germline, CDR1 MGHDK and CDR2 SYGVNS. The CDR3 is CASSDTGGPTDTQYF. The DNA of the CDR3 is TGTGCCAGCAGTGACACGGGGGGCCCCACAGATACGCAGTATTTT.

The rearrangement joins TRBV29-1 to TRBJ2-3; the match to TRBD1 covers 8 bases. The CDR3 sequence is 14 residues long. Germline CDR1 is SQVTM and CDR2 is ANQGSEA. J was trimmed by 3 bases and V by 8 bases; bases with no gene match: 10. In nucleotides, the CDR3 is TGCAGCTCGACGGACAGGGCGAGGACAGATACGCAGTATTTT. Its translation is CSSTDRARTDTQYF.

This rearrangement joins TRBV27 to TRBJ2-5; TRBD1 or TRBD2 may be the D gene (5 bases each). The CDR3 has 14 amino acids. Per the germline V gene, CDR1 is MNHEY and CDR2 is SMNVEV (reference sequence). Trimming left V 8 bases short and J 5 bases short, with 18 bases between. This CDR3 reads CASGRDHRVETQYF. CDR3 nucleotides: TGTGCCAGCGGCCGGGACCACCGAGTCGAGACCCAGTACTTC.

The rearrangement links TRBV4-3 to TRBJ1-6, with 9 bases identical to TRBD1. The CDR3 is 14 residues long. Germline CDR1 is LGHNA and CDR2 is YSLEER. J was trimmed by 8 bases and V by 4 bases; bases with no gene match: 3. The CDR3 region has the DNA TGCGCCAGCAGCCGGGACAGGGCCGATTCACCCCTCCACTTT. Translating it yields CASSRDRADSPLHF.

This clone occurred once. The V call is TRBV19, the J call TRBJ1-5; 9 bases match TRBD1. Per the germline V gene, CDR1 is LNHDA and CDR2 is SQIVND (reference sequence). The J segment lost 1 base and the V segment lost 5 bases, leaving 9 bases of the junction unmatched. The CDR3 is 17 amino acids. For the CDR3, the DNA is TGTGCCAGTAGTCCCCGCGACAGGGGGGTAAGCAATCAGCCCCAGCATTTT. It encodes CASSPRDRGVSNQPQHF.

J is TRBJ1-4 and V is TRBV7-8, with D uncertain. CDR3 length: 16 residues. Germline loops: CDR1 SGHVS, CDR2 FQNEAQ. The V and J ends lost 2 bases and 0 bases respectively, with 10 bases between them. The CDR3 loop reads CASSLSSGATNEKLFF. DNA for the CDR3: TGTGCCAGCAGCTTATCTTCAGGAGCAACTAATGAAAAACTGTTTTTT. The whole variable domain, filled in from reference TRBV7-8 and TRBJ1-4, reads GAGVSQSPRYKVAKRGQDVALRCDPISGHVSLFWYQQALGQGPEFLTYFQNEAQLDKSGLPSDRFFAERPEGSVSTLKIQRTQQEDSAVYLCASSLSSGATNEKLFFGSGTQLSVL.

The V call is TRBV4-1, the J call TRBJ1-6, with 10 bases aligning to TRBD1. The CDR3 is 18 amino acids. Germline V gene data show CDR1 as MGHRA and CDR2 as YSYEKL. J gave up 10 bases and V 0 bases, and 12 bases lay outside the gene matches. The CDR3 DNA sequence: TGCGCCAGCAGCCAAGATCGCGCACCGGGACAGGGGACCTCACCCCTCCACTTT. Translation: CASSQDRAPGQGTSPLHF.

The chain couples TRBV9 to TRBJ1-5; no clear D. The ends were cut back, 4 bases at V and 6 bases at J, with 11 bases in the middle. From germline, CDR1 is SGDLS and CDR2 YYNGEE. CDR3 size: 13 residues. CDR3: CASSTDQFQPQHF. The CDR3 DNA sequence: TGTGCCAGCAGCACCGATCAATTTCAGCCCCAGCATTTT. Complete variable domain (other parts from reference TRBV9 and TRBJ1-5): DSGVTQTPKHLITATGQRVTLRCSPRSGDLSVYWYQQSLDQGLQFLIQYYNGEERAKGNILERFSAQQFPDLHSELNLSSLELGDSALYFCASSTDQFQPQHFGDGTRLSIL.

The genes are TRBV29-1 and TRBJ1-5, with D uncertain. Per the germline V gene, CDR1 is SQVTM and CDR2 is ANQGSEA. V shed 8 bases and J shed 2 bases, with 10 bases lying between them. CDR3 length: 12 amino acids. The CDR3 sequence is CSIQSGNQPQHF. The DNA of the CDR3 is TGCAGCATACAATCGGGCAATCAGCCCCAGCATTTT.

The V call is TRBV7-9, the J call TRBJ2-7, with D tentatively TRBD2 (5 bases). V gave up 6 bases and J gave up 7 bases, with 19 bases separating them. The CDR3 contains 14 residues. CDR1 SEHNR and CDR2 FQNEAQ come from the germline V gene (reference sequence). The CDR3 region is CASRIGPFRGEQYF. The CDR3 DNA reads as TGTGCCAGCAGAATAGGGCCCTTTCGGGGAGAGCAGTACTTC.